This entry lists 26 T cell receptor beta chains sequenced from one sample in a study of shared clonotypes between healthy human individuals. Assay: immunoSEQ multiplex PCR; the TCRdb copy retains only in-frame clones and omits some. The repertoire holds some 320,000 clones, with 87% as singletons. Material for sequencing was memory CD8+ T cells sorted from blood. Subset described: CD45RO+ cells pooled with CCR7-negative TemRA cells. The receptors here all came from a man aged 18 to 29 in good health.

The genes are TRBV9 and TRBJ2-1; 9 positions match TRBD2. V dropped 3 bases and J dropped 4; count of bases not matched to a gene: 5. This CDR3 has 15 residues. The V gene's germline CDR1 is SGDLS and CDR2 YYNGEE. CDR3 in DNA: TGTGCCAGCAGCGAGGCGGGAGGGTGGTACAATGAGCAGTTCTTC. It is translated as CASSEAGGWYNEQFF.

The rearrangement links TRBV7-9 to TRBJ2-2, with 9 bases matching TRBD1. V lost 5 bases, J lost 1 base, and 5 bases stayed unmatched. Germline-derived CDR1 and CDR2 are SEHNR and FQNEAQ (reference sequence). There are 16 residues in the CDR3. CDR3 amino acids: CASSGPGQGNTGELFF. As DNA, the CDR3 is TGTGCCAGCAGCGGACCGGGACAGGGGAACACCGGGGAGCTGTTTTTT.

This clone was recorded many times. The gene calls are TRBV27 and TRBJ2-1; maybe TRBD2 (5 bases). Trimming removed 0 bases at V and 4 bases at J, with 10 bases between. Germline lookup yields CDR1 MNHEY and CDR2 SMNVEV (reference sequence). The CDR3 is made up of 15 amino acids. For the CDR3, the DNA is TGTGCCAGCAGTTTATCGGCCCGGGGATACAATGAGCAGTTCTTC. Its protein product is CASSLSARGYNEQFF.

A single count supports this clone. J is TRBJ2-7 and V is TRBV27, with D tentatively TRBD2 (6 bases). The V end was cut by 5 bases, the J end by 2 bases, with 19 bases between. The germline CDR1 and CDR2 sequences are MNHEY and SMNVEV (reference sequence). The CDR3 spans 16 residues. CDR3 sequence: CASSPSAGLRAYEQYF. In DNA, the CDR3 is TGTGCCAGCAGTCCAAGTGCGGGACTCCGGGCCTACGAGCAGTACTTC.

The V and J genes are TRBV19 and TRBJ1-1, with 7 bases matching TRBD1. CDR3 length: 11 amino acids. Germline V gene sequence: CDR1 LNHDA, CDR2 SQIVND (reference sequence). Trimming cost V 10 bases and J 10 bases; bases outside gene matches: 9. The CDR3: CATWTGPTAFF. DNA for the CDR3: TGTGCCACCTGGACAGGTCCAACAGCTTTCTTT. Complete variable domain (other parts from reference TRBV19 and TRBJ1-1): DGGITQSPKYLFRKEGQNVTLSCEQNLNHDAMYWYRQDPGQGLRLIYYSQIVNDFQKGDIAEGYSVSREKKESFPLTVTSAQKNPTAFYLCATWTGPTAFFGQGTRLTVV.

The chain joins TRBV4-3 to TRBJ2-3, with D perhaps matching TRBD1 (5 bases). V was cut by 3 bases and J by 1 base, with 17 bases left in between. This CDR3 comprises 17 residues. Germline V CDR1 and CDR2: LGHNA, YSLEER. This CDR3 reads CASSHYGRAGRTDTQYF. The CDR3 coding sequence is TGCGCCAGCAGCCATTACGGACGGGCAGGGCGCACAGATACGCAGTATTTT.

This clone has just one count. The rearrangement joins TRBV27 to TRBJ1-5, with D uncertain. The CDR3 sequence is 14 residues long. CDR1 MNHEY and CDR2 SMNVEV come from the germline V gene (reference sequence). The V end was cut by 0 bases, the J end by 1 base, with 4 bases between. Here the CDR3 reads CASSLSFSNQPQHF. As DNA, the CDR3 is TGTGCCAGCAGTTTATCGTTCAGCAATCAGCCCCAGCATTTT.

The chain combines TRBV18 with TRBJ2-2; the match to TRBD2 covers 10 bases. CDR1 KGHSH and CDR2 LQKENI come from the germline V gene. This CDR3 has 16 amino acids. The V gene end was trimmed by 5 bases and the J gene end by 3 bases; junction bases not matched to a gene: 6. The DNA of the CDR3 is TGTGCCAGCTCAGCAGCGGGAGGGCCCGACACCGGGGAGCTGTTTTTT. This gives the protein CASSAAGGPDTGELFF. The variable domain in full, with the rest retrieved from reference TRBV18 and TRBJ2-2, is NAGVMQNPRHLVRRRGQEARLRCSPMKGHSHVYWYRQLPEEGLKFMVYLQKENIIDESGMPKERFSAEFPKEGPSILRIQQVVRGDSAAYFCASSAAGGPDTGELFFGEGSRLTVL.

In its sample, this clone was seen once. The V and J genes are TRBV7-9 and TRBJ2-1, with TRBD1 identical over 9 bases. Trimming took 5 bases from V and 4 from J; bases not matched to a gene: 3. The CDR3 extends over 14 amino acids. Germline lookup yields CDR1 SEHNR and CDR2 FQNEAQ (reference sequence). CDR3 residues: CASSLGTGYNEQFF. CDR3 sequence (DNA): TGTGCCAGCAGCCTTGGGACAGGGTACAATGAGCAGTTCTTC.

This clone was counted only a few times. V usage is TRBV7-9 and J usage is TRBJ1-5, with 7 bases that match TRBD1. This CDR3 is 14 amino acids long. CDR1 is SEHNR, CDR2 FQNEAQ, per germline (reference sequence). Germline trimming cut 3 bases from V and 7 bases from J; bases unmatched to any gene: 6. The CDR3 protein is CASSLGRGGQPQHF. For the CDR3, the DNA is TGTGCCAGCAGCTTGGGCAGGGGGGGACAGCCCCAGCATTTT.

The chain employs TRBV9 and TRBJ2-5; 7 bases line up with TRBD2. Germline lookup yields CDR1 SGDLS and CDR2 YYNGEE. V was pared by 1 base and J by 3 bases, with 3 bases of the junction left unmatched. The CDR3 has 14 residues. Here the CDR3 DNA reads TGTGCCAGCAGCGTAACCGGGGGGAAAGAGACCCAGTACTTC. The encoded protein is CASSVTGGKETQYF.

This chain links TRBV5-1 with TRBJ1-2; perhaps TRBD1 as D (5 bases). V lost 4 bases to trimming and J lost 0 bases, with 19 bases between them. The CDR3 contains 17 residues. The V gene's germline CDR1 is SGHRS and CDR2 YFSETQ. The CDR3 DNA is TGCGCCAGCAGCCCACCCCTACGGGGGAGAACTAACTATGGCTACACCTTC. Its protein product is CASSPPLRGRTNYGYTF.

The V call is TRBV10-1, the J call TRBJ1-5; D ambiguous. The CDR3 runs 10 residues. Per the germline V gene, CDR1 is WNHNN and CDR2 is SYGVQD (reference sequence). V lost 8 bases and J 7 bases, leaving 6 bases between the germline ends. CDR3 residues: CASEGQPQHF. CDR3 in DNA: TGCGCCAGCGAAGGCCAGCCCCAGCATTTT.

The V call is TRBV11-2, the J call TRBJ2-1; possibly TRBD2 for D (7 bases). The V and J ends lost 0 bases and 2 bases respectively, with 11 bases between them. Germline V lookup: CDR1 SGHAT, CDR2 FQNNGV. This CDR3 is built from 16 residues. The CDR3 DNA reads as TGTGCCAGCAGCTTAGATGCGGGGGCCCCCTACAATGAGCAGTTCTTC. Translated, it gives CASSLDAGAPYNEQFF.

The rearrangement links TRBV14 to TRBJ1-2; D remains ambiguous. The CDR3 extends over 13 amino acids. The germline CDR1 and CDR2 sequences are SGHDN and FVKESK. V lost 6 bases and J lost 6, with 14 bases in between. Here the CDR3 reads CASSPDLADGYTF. CDR3 nucleotides: TGTGCCAGCAGTCCCGACTTGGCGGATGGCTACACCTTC.

This chain connects TRBV7-9 to TRBJ2-7, with D possibly being TRBD2 (5 bases). The CDR3 has 16 residues. The germline V gene has CDR1 SEHNR and CDR2 FQNEAQ (reference sequence). Trimming shortened V by 1 base and J by 0 bases, and 13 bases separated the two germline ends. The CDR3 nucleotides are TGTGCCAGCAGCTTAGTTCCACTAGTGGGCTCCTACGAGCAGTACTTC. Amino acid sequence: CASSLVPLVGSYEQYF.

Of note for this clone: The junction shows a germline mismatch at one end, possibly a read error. The V gene is TRBV30, the J gene TRBJ2-2; possible D gene TRBD2, 5 bases. This CDR3 has 12 residues. Looked up from germline, CDR1 is GTSNPN and CDR2 is SVGIG (reference sequence). The CDR3 bases are TGTGCCTGGAGTGCTGGAGCCGGGGAGCTGGTTTTT. The encoded protein is CAWSAGAGELVF.

The V call is TRBV28, the J call TRBJ2-7, with TRBD1 matching 7 bases. V shed 2 bases, J shed 3 bases, and the junction held 10 bases outside the gene matches. CDR1 MDHEN and CDR2 SYDVKM come from the germline V gene. The CDR3 totals 16 residues. The CDR3 sequence is CASSLRQGFIHYEQYF. The DNA of the CDR3 is TGTGCCAGCAGTTTAAGACAGGGTTTTATCCACTACGAGCAGTACTTC.

This clone was detected a few times. The rearrangement joins TRBV2 to TRBJ2-1; the D gene could be TRBD1 or TRBD2 (7 bases each). CDR3 length: 19 residues. CDR1 is SNHLY, CDR2 FYNNEI, per germline. Trimming took off 2 bases at V and 1 base at J, with 21 bases between the two ends. Here the CDR3 reads CASSELTRGGQWSYNEQFF. In nucleotides, the CDR3 is TGTGCCAGCAGTGAACTAACAAGGGGGGGACAGTGGTCCTACAATGAGCAGTTCTTC.

The chain couples TRBV5-6 to TRBJ1-5; TRBD1 agrees at 9 bases. CDR1 SGHDT and CDR2 YYEEEE come from the germline V gene. The CDR3 is made up of 19 amino acids. V trimming: 4 bases; J trimming: 0 bases; junction bases outside the gene matches: 14. The CDR3 reads CASSPRLRTGEASNQPQHF. Written as DNA, the CDR3 is TGTGCCAGCAGCCCTCGGCTTCGGACAGGGGAAGCTAGCAATCAGCCCCAGCATTTT.

Regarding this clone: The junction differs from germline at one of its ends, possibly a read error. The CDR3: CAISRGQGLNTEAFF. Written as DNA, the CDR3 is TGTGCCATCAGTCGGGGACAGGGATTGAACACTGAAGCTTTCTTT. The chain joins TRBV6-6 to TRBJ1-1, with TRBD1 matching over 9 bases. CDR1 and CDR2 (germline): MNHNY, SVGAGI (reference sequence). This CDR3 contains 15 residues.

The V and J genes are TRBV30 and TRBJ2-1; no firm D call. Germline values: CDR1 GTSNPN, CDR2 SVGIG (reference sequence). V shed 2 bases and J shed 9 bases, with 5 bases lying between them. This CDR3 contains 10 residues. The chain's CDR3 is CAWSTLEQFF. Here the CDR3 DNA reads TGTGCCTGGAGTACTCTTGAGCAGTTCTTC.

This clone has just one count. The chain is built from TRBV5-1 and TRBJ2-5; TRBD2 might be the D (5 bases). V lost 4 bases and J lost 0, with 19 bases in between. The V gene's germline CDR1 is SGHRS and CDR2 YFSETQ. CDR3 length equals 17 residues. CDR3 nucleotide sequence: TGCGCCAGCAGCCGGCCCGGGGTTGGATTGTACCAAGAGACCCAGTACTTC. This gives the protein CASSRPGVGLYQETQYF.

This clone turned up a few times. The rearrangement joins TRBV4-1 to TRBJ1-1; TRBD1 might be the D (5 bases). The CDR3 length is 16 residues. Germline CDR1 MGHRA, CDR2 YSYEKL. The V end lost 1 base, the J end lost 1 base, and 13 bases lay between the germline ends. The CDR3 loop reads CASSQVWPTANTEAFF. The CDR3 coding sequence is TGCGCCAGCAGCCAAGTATGGCCGACAGCGAACACTGAAGCTTTCTTT.

This chain joins TRBV7-9 and TRBJ2-1, with TRBD2 identical over 13 bases. Germline loops: CDR1 SEHNR, CDR2 FQNEAQ (reference sequence). V dropped 5 bases and J dropped 9; count of bases not matched to a gene: 16. The CDR3 runs 18 residues. CDR3 in DNA: TGTGCCAGCAGCCACAGAACTAGCGGGGGGGCCGAAGGGCCTGAGCAGTTCTTC. Translated, it gives CASSHRTSGGAEGPEQFF.

The CDR3: CAWNTAGGAFF. The CDR3 bases are TGTGCCTGGAATACCGCGGGGGGAGCTTTCTTT. V gene TRBV30 combines with J gene TRBJ1-1; a weak D match, TRBD1 (5 bases). The ends were cut back, 4 bases at V and 10 bases at J, with 13 bases in the middle. Germline V gene lookup returns CDR1 GTSNPN and CDR2 SVGIG (reference sequence). The CDR3 extends over 11 amino acids.